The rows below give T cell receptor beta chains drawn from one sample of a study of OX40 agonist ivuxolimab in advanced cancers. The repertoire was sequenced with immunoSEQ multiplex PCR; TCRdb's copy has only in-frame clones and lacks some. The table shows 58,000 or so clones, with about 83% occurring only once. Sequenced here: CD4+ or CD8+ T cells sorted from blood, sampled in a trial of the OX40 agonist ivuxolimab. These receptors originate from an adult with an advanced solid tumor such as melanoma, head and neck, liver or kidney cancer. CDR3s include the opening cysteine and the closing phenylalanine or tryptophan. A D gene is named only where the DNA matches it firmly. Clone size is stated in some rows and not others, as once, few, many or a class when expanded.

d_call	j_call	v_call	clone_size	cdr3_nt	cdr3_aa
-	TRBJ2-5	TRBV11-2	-	TGTGCCAGCAGCTTAGGTTGGGGGGCGTTAGCAGAGACCCAGTACTTC	CASSLGWGALAETQYF
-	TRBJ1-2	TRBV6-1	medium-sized	TGTGCCAGCAGTGAACCCCTTTTTCGAGAGGGCTACACCTTC	CASSEPLFREGYTF
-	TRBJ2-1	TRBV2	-	TGTGCCACCCAGGGAGACAATGAGCAGTTCTTC	CATQGDNEQFF
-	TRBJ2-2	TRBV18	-	TGTGCCAGCTCACCCGCAGGGGCTGACACCGGGGAGCTGTTTTTT	CASSPAGADTGELFF
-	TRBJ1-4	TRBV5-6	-	TGTGCCAGCAGCTTGGGACACGGGAGTGTGGTATGGATTTTT	CASSLGHGSVVWIF
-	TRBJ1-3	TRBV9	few	TGTGCCAGCAGCGCATTGACCGCCGGAAACACCATATATTTT	CASSALTAGNTIYF
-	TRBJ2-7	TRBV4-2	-	TGTGCCAGCAGCCCTTTAGGGAACATGCCCTACGAGCAGTACTTC	CASSPLGNMPYEQYF
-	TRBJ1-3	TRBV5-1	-	TGCGCCAGCCGGGCCGGGCCCGTCTCTGGAAACACCATATATTTT	CASRAGPVSGNTIYF
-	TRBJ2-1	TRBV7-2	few	TGTGCCAGCAGCTTAGATGCCTACAATGAGCAGTTCTTC	CASSLDAYNEQFF
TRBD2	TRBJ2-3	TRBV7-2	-	TGTGCCAGCAGCTACCGACTAGCGGGAGCCGGCACAGATACGCAGTATTTT	CASSYRLAGAGTDTQYF
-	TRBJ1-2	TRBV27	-	TGTGCCAGCAGTTGGGCGGCTAACTATGGCTACACCTTC	CASSWAANYGYTF
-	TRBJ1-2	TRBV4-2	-	TGTGCCAGCAGCCAGGAAACTTCAGGGAGGGACGGCTACACCTTC	CASSQETSGRDGYTF
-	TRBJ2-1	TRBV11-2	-	TGTGCCAGCAGCCCAGGGGGGAATCCCAATGAGCAGTTCTTC	CASSPGGNPNEQFF
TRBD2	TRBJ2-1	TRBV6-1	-	TGTGCCAGCAGACTGACTAGCGGGAGCTACAATGAGCAGTTCTTC	CASRLTSGSYNEQFF
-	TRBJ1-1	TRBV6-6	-	TGTGCCAGCAAGAGGGGGAACCGAATGTCTGAAGCTTTCTTT	CASKRGNRMSEAFF
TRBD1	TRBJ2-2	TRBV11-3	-	TGTGCCAGCAGCCGGGACAGGTTTGGTTACACCGGGGAGCTGTTTTTT	CASSRDRFGYTGELFF
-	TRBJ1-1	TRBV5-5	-	TGTGCCAGCAGCTTGGTGCGGGGGGCTGTGGTACCTGAAGCTTTCTTT	CASSLVRGAVVPEAFF
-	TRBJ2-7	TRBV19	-	TGTGCCAGTAGTATTTCACTTTCGGGGGCGCGGAGGTACGAGCAGTACTTC	CASSISLSGARRYEQYF
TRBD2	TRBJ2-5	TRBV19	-	TGTGCCAGTAGCACGACTAGCGCTCAAGAGACCCAGTACTTC	CASSTTSAQETQYF
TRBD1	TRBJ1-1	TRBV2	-	TGTGCCAGCAGTGCGAGACAGGGGGCAACTGAAGCTTTCTTT	CASSARQGATEAFF
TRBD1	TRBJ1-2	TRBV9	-	TGTGCCAGCAGCGTGGGGGACAGCTATGGCTACACCTTC	CASSVGDSYGYTF
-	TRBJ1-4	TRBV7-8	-	TGTGCCAGCAGCTTAGTTATAGGGGCACAAGGAAAACTGTTTTTT	CASSLVIGAQGKLFF
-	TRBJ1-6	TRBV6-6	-	TGTGCCAGCAGTACTCGGGGAGGGGACAATTCACCCCTCCACTTT	CASSTRGGDNSPLHF
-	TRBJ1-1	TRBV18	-	TGTGCCAGCTCACTCCTGGCAGGGCGACGACTTGTGATCACTGAAGCTTTCTTT	CASSLLAGRRLVITEAFF
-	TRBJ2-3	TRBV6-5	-	TGTGCCAGCAGTTACTCGGCTAGCGCGTGGGATACGCAGTATTTT	CASSYSASAWDTQYF
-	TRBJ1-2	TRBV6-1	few	TGTGCCAGCAGTGAAGCTACAGGTCCCAACTATGGCTACACCTTC	CASSEATGPNYGYTF
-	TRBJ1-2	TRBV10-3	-	TGTGCCATCAGTGATTTCCAAGGGGGCTATGGCTACACCTTC	CAISDFQGGYGYTF
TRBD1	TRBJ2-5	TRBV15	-	TGTGCCACCAGCAGAGAGGAAGCGTTCGGGACAGAAAAAGAGACCCAGTACTTC	CATSREEAFGTEKETQYF
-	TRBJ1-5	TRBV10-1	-	TGCGCCAGCAGTGGTGGGCTTAGGCAGCCCCAGCATTTT	CASSGGLRQPQHF
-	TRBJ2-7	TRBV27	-	TGTGCCAGCAGTTTAGGGAGAGACGTATTCTACGAGCAGTACTTC	CASSLGRDVFYEQYF
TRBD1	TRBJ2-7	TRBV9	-	TGTGCCAGCAGCGCCTCCCCGACAGGGATTAGCTCCTACGAGCAGTACTTC	CASSASPTGISSYEQYF
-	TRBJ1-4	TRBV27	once	TGTGCCAGCAGAGCTAGGGACGCTGAAAAACTGTTTTTT	CASRARDAEKLFF
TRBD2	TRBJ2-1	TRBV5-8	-	TGTGCCAGCAGCTTGGCGGGAGGCGGGAGGGCCTACAATGAGCAGTTCTTC	CASSLAGGGRAYNEQFF
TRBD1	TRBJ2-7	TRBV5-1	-	TGCGCCAGCAGCCCTAGACAGGGATCTGCCTACGAGCAGTACTTC	CASSPRQGSAYEQYF
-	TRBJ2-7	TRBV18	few	TGTGCCAGCTCACTAGCAGGATTCACACCTTCCGAGCAGTACTTC	CASSLAGFTPSEQYF
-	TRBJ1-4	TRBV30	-	TGTGCCTGGAGTCGGAGGGGGGGCGTGCATGAAAAACTGTTTTTT	CAWSRRGGVHEKLFF